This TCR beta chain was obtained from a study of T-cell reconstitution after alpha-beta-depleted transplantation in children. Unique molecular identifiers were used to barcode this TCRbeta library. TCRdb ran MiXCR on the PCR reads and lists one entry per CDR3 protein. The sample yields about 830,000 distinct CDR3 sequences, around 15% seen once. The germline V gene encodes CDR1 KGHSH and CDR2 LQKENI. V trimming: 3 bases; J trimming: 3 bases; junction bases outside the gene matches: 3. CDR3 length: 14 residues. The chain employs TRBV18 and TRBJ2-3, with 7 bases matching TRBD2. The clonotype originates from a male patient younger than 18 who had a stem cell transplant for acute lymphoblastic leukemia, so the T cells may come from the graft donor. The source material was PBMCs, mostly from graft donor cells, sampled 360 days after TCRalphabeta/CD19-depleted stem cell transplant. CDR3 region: CASSPHGRTDTQYF. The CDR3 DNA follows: TGTGCCAGCTCACCCCACGGGAGGACAGATACGCAGTATTTT.